The clone carrying this T cell receptor beta chain is deemed medium-sized (0.01 to 0.1%). TCRdb called the RT-PCR reads again in MiXCR, with one record for every CDR3 protein. The repertoire consists of approximately 5,000 distinct CDR3 sequences, with less than 9.5% occurring once and the leading ten covering less than 5.5%. This record comes from a study of immune reconstitution after stem cell transplant in scleroderma. Germline V gene data show CDR1 as DFQATT and CDR2 as SNEGSKA (reference sequence). CDR3 length: 12 amino acids. Between the trimmed V and J ends, which lost 5 bases and 2 bases, there was a span of 9 bases.

The sample here was taken before or after autologous hematopoietic stem cell transplantation (not recorded which). This sequence was found in a male donor with systemic sclerosis. The rearrangement links TRBV20-1 to TRBJ1-1; no clear D gene. The DNA for the CDR3 is TGCAGTGCTTTGATAGAAAACACTGAAGCTTTCTTT. Amino acids: CSALIENTEAFF.